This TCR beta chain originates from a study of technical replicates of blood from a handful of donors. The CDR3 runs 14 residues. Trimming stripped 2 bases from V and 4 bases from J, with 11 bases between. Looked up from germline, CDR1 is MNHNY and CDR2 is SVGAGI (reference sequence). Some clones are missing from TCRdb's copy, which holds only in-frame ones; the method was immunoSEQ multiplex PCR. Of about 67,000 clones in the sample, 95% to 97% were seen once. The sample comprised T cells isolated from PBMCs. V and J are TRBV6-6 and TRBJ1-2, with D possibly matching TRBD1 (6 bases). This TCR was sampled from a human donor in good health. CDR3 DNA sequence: TGTGCCAGCAGTTACGAGGACAGAGTCTATGGCTACACCTTC. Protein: CASSYEDRVYGYTF.